These T cell receptor beta chains were read from a single sample in a study of identical twins. TCRdb re-analysed the 5' RACE reads in MiXCR, keeping a single row per CDR3 protein. The sample shows 200,000 or so distinct CDR3 sequences, 7.5% of them seen only once. A further study also used this sample, focusing on yellow fever vaccine responses in identical twins.

Sequencing was performed on memory (CD45RO+) T cells sorted from blood. The receptors come from a woman younger than 35 in good health. Each CDR3 is given with its conserved first and last residue. Each record gives: V gene, clone size, D gene, J gene, CDR3 protein, CDR3 DNA. The D gene is left open where the match is weak. Clone size is stated in some rows and not others, as once, few, many or a class when expanded.

v_call: TRBV29-1
clone_size: many
d_call: TRBD1
j_call: TRBJ2-7
cdr3_aa: CSARQGSSYEQYF
cdr3_nt: TGCAGCGCAAGACAGGGGAGCTCCTACGAGCAGTACTTC

v_call: TRBV27
clone_size: many
d_call: TRBD2
j_call: TRBJ2-3
cdr3_aa: CASSSGTSGEVYTQYF
cdr3_nt: TGTGCCAGCAGTTCAGGGACTAGCGGGGAAGTGTATACGCAGTATTTT

v_call: TRBV28
clone_size: .
d_call: .
j_call: TRBJ2-7
cdr3_aa: CASMQGTYEQYF
cdr3_nt: TGTGCCAGCATGCAGGGGACCTACGAGCAGTACTTC

v_call: TRBV7-8
clone_size: few
d_call: TRBD2
j_call: TRBJ2-5
cdr3_aa: CASSHKLTRLAGGQETQYF
cdr3_nt: TGTGCCAGCAGCCACAAACTTACAAGACTAGCGGGGGGCCAAGAGACCCAGTACTTC

v_call: TRBV21-1
clone_size: many
d_call: .
j_call: TRBJ1-1
cdr3_aa: CASSKGDARDTEAFF
cdr3_nt: TGTGCCAGCAGCAAAGGGGATGCCAGGGACACTGAAGCTTTCTTT

v_call: TRBV15
clone_size: few
d_call: .
j_call: TRBJ2-1
cdr3_aa: CATSRDLDGYNEQFF
cdr3_nt: TGTGCCACCAGCAGAGATCTGGACGGGTACAATGAGCAGTTCTTC

v_call: TRBV3-1
clone_size: few
d_call: .
j_call: TRBJ1-6
cdr3_aa: CASSRYGYNSPLHF
cdr3_nt: TGTGCCAGCAGCCGGTACGGCTATAATTCACCCCTCCACTTT

v_call: TRBV12-3/TRBV12-4
clone_size: many
d_call: .
j_call: TRBJ1-6
cdr3_aa: CATSSGDSPLHF
cdr3_nt: TGTGCCACTTCCTCAGGGGACTCACCCCTCCACTTT

v_call: TRBV2
clone_size: few
d_call: .
j_call: TRBJ2-2
cdr3_aa: CASSEQGQTFTGELFF
cdr3_nt: TGTGCCAGCAGTGAACAGGGTCAGACTTTCACCGGGGAGCTGTTTTTT

v_call: TRBV19
clone_size: .
d_call: TRBD2
j_call: TRBJ2-5
cdr3_aa: CASSNSGGGETQYF
cdr3_nt: TGTGCCAGTAGCAACTCCGGGGGGGGAGAGACCCAGTACTTC

v_call: TRBV10-3
clone_size: many
d_call: .
j_call: TRBJ1-1
cdr3_aa: CAISVGMNTEAFF
cdr3_nt: TGTGCCATCAGTGTTGGGATGAACACTGAAGCTTTCTTT

v_call: TRBV28
clone_size: .
d_call: .
j_call: TRBJ2-7
cdr3_aa: CASTGNPSYEQYF
cdr3_nt: TGTGCCAGCACTGGTAATCCCTCCTACGAGCAGTACTTC

v_call: TRBV9
clone_size: .
d_call: .
j_call: TRBJ1-6
cdr3_aa: CASSVGDGSSYNSPLHF
cdr3_nt: TGTGCCAGCAGCGTAGGGGACGGCAGCTCCTATAATTCACCCCTCCACTTT

v_call: TRBV12-3/TRBV12-4
clone_size: many
d_call: .
j_call: TRBJ2-3
cdr3_aa: CASSFSPPFTDTQYF
cdr3_nt: TGTGCCAGCAGTTTTAGCCCTCCTTTCACAGATACGCAGTATTTT

v_call: TRBV11-2
clone_size: many
d_call: .
j_call: TRBJ2-3
cdr3_aa: CASSLGHKFSGPDTQYF
cdr3_nt: TGTGCCAGCAGCTTAGGGCACAAATTCTCGGGGCCAGATACGCAGTATTTT

v_call: TRBV6-2/TRBV6-3
clone_size: .
d_call: TRBD1
j_call: TRBJ2-6
cdr3_aa: CASGDSISSGANVLTF
cdr3_nt: TGTGCCAGCGGGGACAGCATAAGCTCTGGGGCCAACGTCCTGACTTTC

v_call: TRBV7-2
clone_size: few
d_call: .
j_call: TRBJ1-1
cdr3_aa: CASSVALPVGEAFF
cdr3_nt: TGTGCCAGCAGCGTGGCCCTCCCAGTAGGTGAAGCTTTCTTT

v_call: TRBV28
clone_size: .
d_call: TRBD1
j_call: TRBJ2-3
cdr3_aa: CASFRTGPGQASATQYF
cdr3_nt: TGTGCCAGCTTCAGGACAGGGCCTGGTCAAGCGTCAGCTACGCAGTATTTT

v_call: TRBV25-1
clone_size: many
d_call: .
j_call: TRBJ1-6
cdr3_aa: CASSESLGFLGAPLHF
cdr3_nt: TGTGCCAGCAGTGAATCCCTGGGGTTCCTCGGGGCACCCCTCCACTTT

v_call: TRBV6-5
clone_size: many
d_call: .
j_call: TRBJ2-7
cdr3_aa: CAAGRGNGEQYF
cdr3_nt: TGTGCCGCAGGGAGGGGGAATGGCGAGCAGTACTTC

v_call: TRBV28
clone_size: many
d_call: .
j_call: TRBJ2-1
cdr3_aa: CASLGELGILRYNEQFF
cdr3_nt: TGTGCCAGCCTGGGGGAACTAGGGATCCTAAGGTACAATGAGCAGTTCTTC

v_call: TRBV5-6
clone_size: few
d_call: .
j_call: TRBJ2-3
cdr3_aa: CASSSLGTSTDTQYF
cdr3_nt: TGTGCCAGCAGCTCGTTAGGGACTAGCACAGATACGCAGTATTTT

v_call: TRBV7-2
clone_size: many
d_call: TRBD1
j_call: TRBJ2-4
cdr3_aa: CASSSRGPVAKNIQYF
cdr3_nt: TGTGCCAGCAGTTCCAGGGGGCCCGTAGCCAAAAACATTCAGTACTTC

v_call: TRBV20-1
clone_size: .
d_call: TRBD2
j_call: TRBJ2-7
cdr3_aa: CSAGLAESSYEQYF
cdr3_nt: TGCAGTGCTGGACTAGCGGAGAGCTCCTACGAGCAGTACTTC

v_call: TRBV12-3/TRBV12-4
clone_size: many
d_call: TRBD2
j_call: TRBJ2-3
cdr3_aa: CASSPILAGTDTQYF
cdr3_nt: TGTGCCAGCAGTCCCATACTAGCGGGCACAGATACGCAGTATTTT

v_call: TRBV4-3
clone_size: .
d_call: .
j_call: TRBJ2-4
cdr3_aa: CASSQDNGAKNIQYF
cdr3_nt: TGCGCCAGCAGCCAAGATAACGGAGCCAAAAACATTCAGTACTTC

v_call: TRBV6-1
clone_size: .
d_call: .
j_call: TRBJ2-7
cdr3_aa: CASSGPGQGLSYEQYF
cdr3_nt: TGTGCCAGCAGTGGACCGGGACAAGGGCTCTCCTACGAGCAGTACTTC

v_call: TRBV6-2/TRBV6-3
clone_size: many
d_call: TRBD1
j_call: TRBJ2-5
cdr3_aa: CASSSDTGGGETQYF
cdr3_nt: TGTGCCAGCAGTTCCGATACAGGGGGCGGAGAGACCCAGTACTTC

v_call: TRBV3-1
clone_size: few
d_call: TRBD2
j_call: TRBJ2-1
cdr3_aa: CASSRGLAGGATYNEQFF
cdr3_nt: TGTGCCAGCAGCCGTGGACTAGCGGGAGGGGCAACCTACAATGAGCAGTTCTTC

v_call: TRBV20-1
clone_size: few
d_call: .
j_call: TRBJ2-1
cdr3_aa: CSAASLRGAGLNEQFF
cdr3_nt: TGCAGTGCTGCCTCCCTCAGGGGGGCCGGTCTCAATGAGCAGTTCTTC

v_call: TRBV28
clone_size: many
d_call: TRBD2
j_call: TRBJ2-7
cdr3_aa: CASSLGTSGYAYEQYF
cdr3_nt: TGTGCCAGCAGTTTAGGGACTAGCGGGTACGCCTACGAGCAGTACTTC

v_call: TRBV4-2
clone_size: few
d_call: TRBD1
j_call: TRBJ1-6
cdr3_aa: CASSQGQISYNSPLHF
cdr3_nt: TGTGCCAGCAGCCAGGGACAGATCTCCTATAATTCACCCCTCCACTTT

v_call: TRBV3-1
clone_size: many
d_call: .
j_call: TRBJ1-5
cdr3_aa: CASSQVPLQPQHF
cdr3_nt: TGTGCCAGCAGCCAAGTCCCTCTTCAGCCCCAGCATTTT

v_call: TRBV7-9
clone_size: .
d_call: .
j_call: TRBJ1-4
cdr3_aa: CASSFGSGTEKLFF
cdr3_nt: TGTGCCAGCAGCTTTGGGTCGGGGACCGAAAAACTGTTTTTT

v_call: TRBV4-3
clone_size: many
d_call: .
j_call: TRBJ2-1
cdr3_aa: CASSQLKQGGTNEQFF
cdr3_nt: TGCGCCAGCAGCCAACTTAAACAGGGAGGAACGAATGAGCAGTTCTTC

v_call: TRBV7-2
clone_size: .
d_call: .
j_call: TRBJ2-1
cdr3_aa: CASSLDRGQDEQFF
cdr3_nt: TGTGCCAGCAGCTTAGACCGGGGGCAGGATGAGCAGTTCTTC

v_call: TRBV20-1
clone_size: few
d_call: TRBD2
j_call: TRBJ2-7
cdr3_aa: CSARALSGREEQYF
cdr3_nt: TGCAGTGCTAGAGCCCTTAGCGGGAGAGAGGAGCAGTACTTC

v_call: TRBV5-1
clone_size: many
d_call: .
j_call: TRBJ2-7
cdr3_aa: CASSLDLQRHYEQYF
cdr3_nt: TGCGCCAGCAGCTTGGATCTGCAGAGACACTACGAGCAGTACTTC

v_call: TRBV24-1
clone_size: many
d_call: TRBD1
j_call: TRBJ2-1
cdr3_aa: CATSNYRQGLFNEQFF
cdr3_nt: TGTGCCACCAGTAACTATCGACAGGGTCTCTTCAATGAGCAGTTCTTC

v_call: TRBV6-2/TRBV6-3
clone_size: many
d_call: .
j_call: TRBJ1-5
cdr3_aa: CASSFDGLNQPQHF
cdr3_nt: TGTGCCAGCAGCTTTGACGGGCTCAATCAGCCCCAGCATTTT

v_call: TRBV20-1
clone_size: few
d_call: TRBD2
j_call: TRBJ2-3
cdr3_aa: CSAATGTSGGAWRADTQYF
cdr3_nt: TGCAGTGCTGCGACCGGGACTAGCGGGGGGGCGTGGCGTGCAGATACGCAGTATTTT

v_call: TRBV29-1
clone_size: .
d_call: TRBD2
j_call: TRBJ2-1
cdr3_aa: CSVDSGRANEQFF
cdr3_nt: TGCAGCGTTGACAGCGGGAGGGCCAATGAGCAGTTCTTC

v_call: TRBV7-2
clone_size: many
d_call: .
j_call: TRBJ2-1
cdr3_aa: CASSPSSYNEQFF
cdr3_nt: TGTGCCAGCAGCCCCAGCTCCTACAATGAGCAGTTCTTC

v_call: TRBV19
clone_size: .
d_call: TRBD2
j_call: TRBJ2-1
cdr3_aa: CASSKTGLDQFF
cdr3_nt: TGTGCCAGTAGTAAGACCGGACTAGATCAGTTCTTC

v_call: TRBV9
clone_size: many
d_call: .
j_call: TRBJ2-2
cdr3_aa: CASSPIDRTNTGELFF
cdr3_nt: TGTGCCAGCAGCCCTATAGACAGGACGAACACCGGGGAGCTGTTTTTT

v_call: TRBV7-3
clone_size: .
d_call: .
j_call: TRBJ2-1
cdr3_aa: CASSLNRGTSPFF
cdr3_nt: TGTGCCAGCAGCTTAAACCGCGGGACTTCGCCTTTCTTC

v_call: TRBV20-1
clone_size: few
d_call: TRBD2
j_call: TRBJ2-7
cdr3_aa: CSARDVLAGSYEQYF
cdr3_nt: TGCAGTGCTAGAGATGTACTAGCGGGGTCCTACGAGCAGTACTTC

v_call: TRBV7-2
clone_size: .
d_call: TRBD2
j_call: TRBJ2-1
cdr3_aa: CASSSRIRGGPYNEQFF
cdr3_nt: TGTGCCAGCAGCTCCCGAATACGGGGGGGTCCCTACAATGAGCAGTTCTTC

v_call: TRBV5-1
clone_size: many
d_call: .
j_call: TRBJ1-1
cdr3_aa: CASSREGNTEAFF
cdr3_nt: TGCGCCAGCAGCAGGGAGGGGAACACTGAAGCTTTCTTT

v_call: TRBV10-3
clone_size: many
d_call: TRBD1
j_call: TRBJ2-1
cdr3_aa: CAISGDRDSNEQFF
cdr3_nt: TGTGCCATCAGTGGAGACAGGGATAGCAATGAGCAGTTCTTC

v_call: TRBV2
clone_size: few
d_call: TRBD1
j_call: TRBJ2-1
cdr3_aa: CASRGTGKNNEQFF
cdr3_nt: TGTGCCAGCAGGGGGACAGGAAAGAACAATGAGCAGTTCTTC

v_call: TRBV5-1
clone_size: many
d_call: .
j_call: TRBJ2-3
cdr3_aa: CASSLSDSTDTQYF
cdr3_nt: TGCGCCAGCAGCTTGTCTGACAGCACAGATACGCAGTATTTT

v_call: TRBV28
clone_size: many
d_call: .
j_call: TRBJ2-7
cdr3_aa: CASSLQAYEQYF
cdr3_nt: TGTGCCAGCAGTTTACAGGCCTACGAGCAGTACTTC